The TCR beta chain under discussion was sequenced for a study of tumor-infiltrating T cells and Merkel cell polyomavirus (dated by TCRdb to 2017 to 2019). For the wider study: CD8+ T cells specific for the Merkel cell polyomavirus KLL epitope were examined in Merkel cell carcinoma patients. Patients received varied, non-standardized therapies including chemotherapy, radiation and immunotherapies. Patients came in at different disease stages and had a median follow-up of approximately 2.9 years, ranging from roughly 1.1 to 6.0 years. Most whole-tumor samples were obtained as 25-micron curls cut from formalin-fixed, paraffin-embedded tissue blocks. TRB sequencing was performed on KLL-tetramer-sorted cells from blood or tumor-infiltrating lymphocytes in 15 or so samples, as well as on roughly twelve matched whole-tumor samples. Across the study, one tumor sample was a frozen nodal tumor digest and one was a flash-frozen core biopsy of a metastasis.

Library method: the immunoSEQ multiplex PCR assay. Adaptive Biotechnologies (Seattle, WA) carried out genomic DNA extraction, TRB sequencing and normalization. Under the source paper's analysis protocol: Clonality was calculated as one minus the Shannon entropy of productive TRB sequences, normalized by log2 of unique productive sequences. KLL-specific clonotypes in tumors were found by matching TCRbeta CDR3 amino acid sequences to the sequences from the tetramer-sorted sample of each patient. In TCRdb, the immuneACCESS table is reduced to in-frame sequences with V and J assigned. These tables do not hold every clone; where another copy was compared, an unresolved V gene accounts for under half, and the others remain unexplained. V, J and clone size derive from that table, while D and trimming were established from the DNA sequence. For this sample the table gives some 25,000 clones, of which around nine tenths were detected only once. The ten largest make up around 2.8% of the sample.

CDR1 MDHEN and CDR2 SYDVKM are derived from the germline V gene. V lost 2 bases and J lost 4 bases, and the count of bases not matched to a germline gene is 8. The CDR3, cysteine through phenylalanine, is 16 amino acids long. Of all the DNA, just the CDR3 is kept, 48 bases in frame from base 1. Notes on this clone: Its antigen is currently not known. No qualities accompany the bases; no much larger clone lies one base away.

By immunohistochemistry, the tumors of all patients showed robust positive staining for Merkel cell polyomavirus Large T antigen. Twelve Merkel cell carcinoma patients with robust KLL-tetramer+ populations, above 0.04% of CD8+ T cells, in blood and/or cultured TIL were included. All patients were Caucasian, with a median age of approximately 65 years and a range of roughly 45 to 77 years. Lymph node tumors were analyzed for patients with unknown primaries presenting with nodal disease, or where primary tissue was insufficient. General findings and caveats noted by the study authors: More unique KLL-specific clonotypes in tumors (5-108 vs 0-3) was associated with a significant MCC-specific survival advantage (P = 0.0051). One limitation of the study is the small sample size (n of about twelve patients). KLL-specific TRB repertoires were diverse and mostly private, with just one public clonotype, shared by two patients, among roughly 400 unique sequences. The study examined just one viral epitope, so T cells targeting other Merkel cell polyomavirus epitopes were not captured. A higher fraction of KLL-specific T cells within tumors (roughly 1.9-18% versus roughly 0-0.14%) was associated with significantly better MCC-specific survival.

The sample consisted of lymph node tissue. This clonotype originated in a man aged 50-59 years with Merkel cell carcinoma. This chain joins TRBV28 to TRBJ2-1, and 7 junctional nucleotides match TRBD2. The CDR3 protein sequence reads: CASSLTSSGTYNEQFF. The sequenced DNA is TGTGCCAGCAGTTTAACCTCTAGCGGAACTTACAATGAGCAGTTCTTC. The full variable domain, with segments outside the CDR3 supplied by the reference TRBV28 and TRBJ2-1 proteins, appears as DVKVTQSSRYLVKRTGEKVFLECVQDMDHENMFWYRQDPGLGLRLIYFSYDVKMKEKGDIPEGYSVSREKKERFSLILESASTNQTSMYLCASSLTSSGTYNEQFFGPGTRLTVL.